These 20 T cell receptor beta chains were all obtained from the same sample, sequenced in a study of T cell responses to AZD1222 COVID-19 vaccine. Here immunoSEQ multiplex PCR was the method, and the copy in TCRdb shows in-frame clones only, minus some. The sample carries 180,000 or so clones, around 90% recorded once. The sample consisted of peripheral blood, taken 28 days after the second AZD1222 dose. These receptors originate from an adult who received the AZD1222 COVID-19 vaccine.

The chain combines TRBV7-3 with TRBJ2-1, with 11 bases that match TRBD2. The germline CDR1 and CDR2 sequences are SGHTA and FQGTGA. V lost 4 bases to trimming and J lost 8 bases; unmatched junction nucleotides: 7. The length of the CDR3 is 15 residues. The CDR3 loop is CASSYGSSGRHEQFF. CDR3 nucleotide sequence: TGTGCCAGCAGCTATGGGTCTAGCGGGAGGCATGAGCAGTTCTTC. Using reference TRBV7-3 and TRBJ2-1 for the parts outside the CDR3, the full variable domain is GAGVSQTPSNKVTEKGKYVELRCDPISGHTALYWYRQSLGQGPEFLIYFQGTGAADDSGLPNDRFFAVRPEGSVSTLKIQRTERGDSAVYLCASSYGSSGRHEQFFGPGTRLTVL.

This sequence joins TRBV2 and TRBJ2-3; D is ambiguous. Germline CDR1 is SNHLY and CDR2 is FYNNEI. The V end lost 6 bases, the J end lost 8 bases, and 9 bases lay between the germline ends. The CDR3 contains 11 residues. CDR3 coding DNA: TGTGCCAGCAGGATTGAGGTTACGCAGTATTTT. Protein product: CASRIEVTQYF.

The V gene is TRBV2, the J gene TRBJ2-1, with 7 bases identical to TRBD1. V lost 11 bases to trimming and J lost 6 bases; unmatched junction nucleotides: 13. This CDR3 comprises 14 residues. Germline V gene lookup returns CDR1 SNHLY and CDR2 FYNNEI. The CDR3 nucleotides read TGTGCCGTCCAGCAGAATAGGGGGCTCAATGAGCAGTTCTTC. Protein product: CAVQQNRGLNEQFF.

V usage is TRBV5-4 and J usage is TRBJ2-7; 8 bases match TRBD2. The CDR3 is 14 residues long. Losses at the gene ends were 0 bases for V and 4 bases for J; bases not matched to a gene: 3. Germline loops: CDR1 SGHNT, CDR2 YYREEE (reference sequence). In nucleotides, the CDR3 is TGTGCCAGCAGCTTGGATAGCGGGAATTACGAGCAGTACTTC. Translation gives CASSLDSGNYEQYF.

V is TRBV6-5 and J is TRBJ1-1; 7 bases fit TRBD1. With 2 bases clipped from V and 4 bases from J, the junction kept 4 bases outside the gene matches. This CDR3 region has 14 residues. Germline V CDR1 and CDR2: MNHEY, SVGAGI. Written as DNA, the CDR3 is TGTGCCAGCAGTTACGCAGGGGGAGGCACTGAAGCTTTCTTT. This encodes CASSYAGGGTEAFF.

This sequence joins TRBV30 and TRBJ2-1; 8 nucleotides align to TRBD2. Germline lookup yields CDR1 GTSNPN and CDR2 SVGIG (reference sequence). The ends lost 3 bases at V and 8 bases at J; junction bases unmatched: 15. This CDR3 region has 16 residues. CDR3: CAWSPRLARRGDEQFF. The CDR3 DNA is TGTGCCTGGAGCCCCAGACTAGCGCGGCGAGGGGATGAGCAGTTCTTC.

The chain is built from TRBV19 and TRBJ1-3; 10 positions agree with TRBD1. The CDR3 covers 15 residues. Germline CDR1 and CDR2: LNHDA and SQIVND (reference sequence). The junction had 3 bases not matched to a gene; V was cut back by 5 bases and J by 2 bases. The CDR3 region has the DNA TGTGCCAGTAGTCCCGGGACAGGGGCTGGAAACACCATATATTTT. This sequence encodes CASSPGTGAGNTIYF.

The chain uses TRBV5-1 and TRBJ2-5; 11 bases agree with TRBD1. There are 16 residues in the CDR3. Germline V gene lookup returns CDR1 SGHRS and CDR2 YFSETQ. V gave up 4 bases and J gave up 5 bases; unmatched junction bases: 10. CDR3 in DNA: TGCGCCAGCAGCCCCGGGACAGGGGGTACTTGGGAGACCCAGTACTTC. It translates to CASSPGTGGTWETQYF.

The chain employs TRBV5-6 and TRBJ1-2, with a possible D match to TRBD1 (5 bases). Trimming shortened V by 3 bases and J by 8 bases, and 20 bases separated the two germline ends. Germline V gene lookup returns CDR1 SGHDT and CDR2 YYEEEE. This CDR3 spans 15 amino acids. The CDR3 protein is CASSSSGGESSGYTF. For the CDR3, the DNA is TGTGCCAGCAGCTCCTCGGGAGGGGAGTCTTCCGGCTACACCTTC.

This chain uses TRBV4-2 with TRBJ2-2; 14 nucleotides match TRBD2. Germline lookup yields CDR1 LGHNA and CDR2 YNFKEQ. This CDR3 comprises 18 residues. With 5 bases clipped from V and 1 base from J, the junction kept 6 bases outside the gene matches. The CDR3 DNA follows: TGTGCCAGCAGCGCGATAGGGACTAGCGGGGGGAACACCGGGGAGCTGTTTTTT. Translating gives CASSAIGTSGGNTGELFF.

This chain uses TRBV9 with TRBJ1-1; possible D gene TRBD1, 6 bases. Germline CDR1 SGDLS, CDR2 YYNGEE. The CDR3 has 14 amino acids. Trimming took off 1 base at V and 4 bases at J, with 11 bases between the two ends. Here the CDR3 reads CASSVFSGVTEAFF. DNA of the CDR3: TGTGCCAGCAGCGTATTTTCAGGGGTCACTGAAGCTTTCTTT.

The CDR3 sequence is CASSLQFNEQFF. The DNA of the CDR3 is TGTGCCAGCAGCTTACAGTTCAATGAGCAGTTCTTC. The V call is TRBV11-3, the J call TRBJ2-1, with D unresolved. Germline V gene sequence: CDR1 SGHNT, CDR2 YENEEA. This CDR3 has 12 residues. V lost 2 bases and J lost 6, with 5 bases in between.

In its sample, this clone was seen a few times. V is TRBV14 and J is TRBJ1-5, with D possibly being TRBD1 (6 bases). Trimming took off 1 base at V and 2 bases at J, with 6 bases between the two ends. The CDR3 has 14 residues. Germline V gives CDR1 SGHDN, CDR2 FVKESK. In DNA form, the CDR3 reads TGTGCCAGCAGCCAAGGGGGGCGCAATCAGCCCCAGCATTTT. Translating it yields CASSQGGRNQPQHF.

This clone came up a few times. The chain carries TRBV19 and TRBJ1-5; D call uncertain. There are 16 residues in the CDR3. Trimming took 2 bases from V and 5 from J, leaving 16 bases between them. The V gene's germline CDR1 is LNHDA and CDR2 SQIVND (reference sequence). CDR3: CASSIRTSGLHQPQHF. Here the CDR3 DNA reads TGTGCCAGTAGTATAAGAACCTCGGGGTTACATCAGCCCCAGCATTTT.

The chain carries TRBV6-1 and TRBJ2-1, with TRBD2 as a possible D gene (6 bases). Germline V gives CDR1 MNHNS, CDR2 SASEGT. Trimming cost V 1 base and J 10 bases, with 11 bases left between them. The CDR3 extends over 13 amino acids. In DNA, the CDR3 is TGTGCCAGCAGTGAAGTGGAGGGTTCGGAGCAGTTCTTC. Translated: CASSEVEGSEQFF.

The genes are TRBV5-1 and TRBJ1-1; D ambiguous. The V gene lost 2 bases and the J gene lost 3 bases, with 8 bases spanning the gap. Germline V gene sequence: CDR1 SGHRS, CDR2 YFSETQ. This CDR3 contains 13 residues. The CDR3 region has the DNA TGCGCCAGCAGCTTTTCTGGACACACTGAAGCTTTCTTT. It yields the protein CASSFSGHTEAFF. The variable domain in full, with the rest retrieved from reference TRBV5-1 and TRBJ1-1, is KAGVTQTPRYLIKTRGQQVTLSCSPISGHRSVSWYQQTPGQGLQFLFEYFSETQRNKGNFPGRFSGRQFSNSRSEMNVSTLELGDSALYLCASSFSGHTEAFFGQGTRLTVV.

This chain uses TRBV5-1 with TRBJ2-1; D is ambiguous. CDR3 length: 15 residues. Trimming took 0 bases from V and 9 from J, leaving 16 bases between them. From germline, CDR1 is SGHRS and CDR2 YFSETQ. CDR3 loop: CASSLAGFPDGEQFF. The CDR3, as DNA: TGCGCCAGCAGCTTGGCCGGCTTCCCAGACGGTGAGCAGTTCTTC. The whole variable domain, filled in from reference TRBV5-1 and TRBJ2-1, reads KAGVTQTPRYLIKTRGQQVTLSCSPISGHRSVSWYQQTPGQGLQFLFEYFSETQRNKGNFPGRFSGRQFSNSRSEMNVSTLELGDSALYLCASSLAGFPDGEQFFGPGTRLTVL.

This chain uses TRBV28 with TRBJ1-1; 7 bases are shared with TRBD1. The CDR3 has 13 amino acids. The germline gives CDR1 MDHEN, CDR2 SYDVKM. V shed 7 bases, J shed 4 bases, and the junction held 6 bases outside the gene matches. CDR3 residues: CASTTGQRTEAFF. In nucleotides, the CDR3 is TGTGCCAGCACCACGGGACAGCGCACTGAAGCTTTCTTT.

V gene TRBV30 combines with J gene TRBJ1-1, with a possible D match to TRBD1 (5 bases). Per germline, CDR1 GTSNPN and CDR2 SVGIG (reference sequence). The CDR3 is made up of 14 amino acids. V lost 4 bases and J lost 4, with 16 bases in between. The DNA of the CDR3 is TGTGCCTGGAAGTCACAGGCTGGGGGCACTGAAGCTTTCTTT. It yields the protein CAWKSQAGGTEAFF.

The rearrangement links TRBV12-3 or TRBV12-4 to TRBJ1-1; D remains ambiguous. The CDR3 consists of 13 residues. V was clipped by 5 bases and J by 4 bases, with 11 bases between them. In DNA form, the CDR3 reads TGTGCCAGCAGTCCCGGGTTTTTCACTGAAGCTTTCTTT. Translating gives CASSPGFFTEAFF.